The present TCR beta chain was sequenced within a study of OX40 agonist ivuxolimab in advanced cancers. Background on the study: A diagnosis of hepatocellular carcinoma, melanoma, renal cell or head and neck cancer was present in dose-escalation patients.

Assay: immunoSEQ multiplex PCR; the TCRdb copy retains only in-frame clones and omits some. Of approximately 77,000 clones listed, roughly 90% are singletons. CDR3 length: 16 residues. Germline assignment: CDR1 LNHDA and CDR2 SQIVND (reference sequence). The V gene lost 7 bases and the J gene lost 3 bases, with 18 bases spanning the gap. The chain links TRBV19 to TRBJ1-4, with D tentatively TRBD1 (5 bases). Sequenced material: CD4+ or CD8+ T cells sorted from blood, taken in a trial of the OX40 agonist ivuxolimab. This TCR was sampled from an adult with an advanced solid tumor such as melanoma, head and neck, liver or kidney cancer. CDR3 DNA sequence: TGTGCCAGTAAAGTACAGGCCGTCCGGGCTAATGAAAAACTGTTTTTT. Amino acid sequence: CASKVQAVRANEKLFF. Complete variable domain (other parts from reference TRBV19 and TRBJ1-4): DGGITQSPKYLFRKEGQNVTLSCEQNLNHDAMYWYRQDPGQGLRLIYYSQIVNDFQKGDIAEGYSVSREKKESFPLTVTSAQKNPTAFYLCASKVQAVRANEKLFFGSGTQLSVL.